The next 24 T cell receptor beta chains were all read from a single sample in a study of cytomegalovirus exposure and HLA in healthy donors. Use of 60 Vbeta and 13 Jbeta primers characterized the PCR. Only in-frame clones appear in the TCRdb table, and some are missing; sequencing was by immunoSEQ multiplex PCR. The sample holds 150,000 to 200,000 clones, roughly 86% seen once. Specimen: PBMCs. The receptors were sampled from a man aged 35 to 55 in good health and CMV-seropositive.

V is TRBV6-5 and J is TRBJ2-7, with D possibly being TRBD1 (6 bases). The CDR3 loop spans 15 amino acids. The germline V gene encodes CDR1 MNHEY and CDR2 SVGAGI. V lost 6 bases, J lost 2 bases, and 17 bases lay in between. CDR3 residues: CASSTPWGQTYEQYF. CDR3 nucleotides: TGTGCCAGCAGCACCCCATGGGGACAAACCTACGAGCAGTACTTC.

The chain uses TRBV10-3 and TRBJ1-1; the match to TRBD1 covers 8 bases. The germline gives CDR1 ENHRY, CDR2 SYGVKD. This CDR3 is 14 amino acids long. The junction had 4 bases not matched to a gene; V was cut back by 6 bases and J by 1 base. The CDR3 DNA reads TGTGCCATCAGGGAGACAGGGGCGAACACTGAAGCTTTCTTT. This encodes CAIRETGANTEAFF.

V usage is TRBV5-8 and J usage is TRBJ2-5; possible D gene TRBD1, 5 bases. The CDR3 loop spans 12 amino acids. V was cut by 4 bases and J by 5 bases, with 9 bases left in between. The germline V gene has CDR1 SGHTS and CDR2 YDEGEE. The CDR3 DNA sequence: TGTGCCAGCAGCGTTTACAGGGAGACCCAGTACTTC. Protein product: CASSVYRETQYF.

The rearrangement links TRBV19 to TRBJ1-4; D might be TRBD1 (5 bases). From germline, CDR1 is LNHDA and CDR2 SQIVND (reference sequence). This CDR3 contains 14 residues. Trimming pared 1 base from V and 8 bases from J, leaving 11 bases between. CDR3: CASSIGQGSEKLFF. The CDR3 DNA is TGTGCCAGTAGTATAGGCCAGGGTAGCGAAAAACTGTTTTTT.

This clone was seen once. The genes are TRBV9 and TRBJ1-6; 10 bases map to TRBD1. The CDR3 consists of 14 residues. Per the germline V gene, CDR1 is SGDLS and CDR2 is YYNGEE. The junction had 9 bases not matched to a gene; V was cut back by 4 bases and J by 14 bases. The CDR3 bases are TGTGCCAGCAGCCCCGAACGGGACAGGGGCACCCTCCACTTT. Amino acids: CASSPERDRGTLHF.

Concerning this clone itself: This probably arose from a read error, given a far larger clone one base away. This chain links TRBV4-3 with TRBJ2-1; possible D gene TRBD1, 6 bases. CDR3 length equals 14 residues. Trimming left V 4 bases short and J 8 bases short, with 15 bases between. Germline V gene lookup returns CDR1 LGHNA and CDR2 YSLEER. CDR3 in amino acids: CASSLWGLAYEQFF. The CDR3 DNA sequence: TGCGCCAGCAGCCTTTGGGGGCTAGCATATGAGCAGTTCTTC.

The CDR3 loop is CASSLGQFYEQYF. CDR3 DNA sequence: TGCGCCAGCAGCCTGGGACAGTTTTACGAGCAGTACTTC. This sequence joins TRBV5-1 and TRBJ2-7; 7 nucleotides align to TRBD1. The CDR3 runs to 13 residues. J was trimmed by 4 bases and V by 4 bases; bases with no gene match: 5. Germline V gene sequence: CDR1 SGHRS, CDR2 YFSETQ.

The chain has TRBV2 and TRBJ2-7; D gene uncertain. Trimming cost V 2 bases and J 3 bases, with 5 bases left between them. Germline CDR1 and CDR2: SNHLY and FYNNEI. This CDR3 has 12 amino acids. The CDR3 spells CASSELVYEQYF. The CDR3 DNA is TGTGCCAGCAGTGAACTTGTCTACGAGCAGTACTTC. Drawing the rest from reference TRBV2 and TRBJ2-7, the complete variable domain is EPEVTQTPSHQVTQMGQEVILRCVPISNHLYFYWYRQILGQKVEFLVSFYNNEISEKSEIFDDQFSVERPDGSNFTLKIRSTKLEDSAMYFCASSELVYEQYFGPGTRLTVT.

This chain links TRBV7-3 with TRBJ2-5, with TRBD2 matching over 16 bases. The V gene's germline CDR1 is SGHTA and CDR2 FQGTGA. The junction had 10 bases not matched to a gene; V was cut back by 5 bases and J by 4 bases. CDR3 length: 18 amino acids. The CDR3 bases are TGTGCCAGCAGCCCTGGGACTAGCGGGGGGGCCTCGGTAGAGACCCAGTACTTC. Encoded protein: CASSPGTSGGASVETQYF.

The CDR3 region is CASSLRDRDWETQYF. The DNA for the CDR3 is TGTGCCAGCAGCCTCCGGGACAGGGATTGGGAGACCCAGTACTTC. The chain is built from TRBV11-2 and TRBJ2-5, with 9 bases matching TRBD1. The germline gives CDR1 SGHAT, CDR2 FQNNGV. The CDR3 is made up of 15 amino acids. After removal of 5 bases from V and 5 bases from J, the junction contained 9 bases not matched to a gene.

The V call is TRBV4-3, the J call TRBJ2-1, with D maybe TRBD1 (5 bases). The CDR3 length is 15 residues. V was trimmed by 2 bases and J by 3 bases, leaving 11 bases between them. Germline V gene data show CDR1 as LGHNA and CDR2 as YSLEER. The CDR3 nucleotides are TGCGCCAGCAGCCAAACAGGCCCCCTCTACAATGAGCAGTTCTTC. It encodes CASSQTGPLYNEQFF.

The chain is built from TRBV7-9 and TRBJ2-7, with a weak D call TRBD2 (6 bases). The V and J ends lost 4 bases and 3 bases respectively, with 16 bases between them. This CDR3 is built from 15 residues. In germline, CDR1 is SEHNR, CDR2 FQNEAQ (reference sequence). Here the CDR3 reads CASSSGGGPLYEQYF. DNA for the CDR3: TGTGCCAGCAGCTCCGGGGGAGGTCCCCTCTACGAGCAGTACTTC. The variable domain in full, completed from reference TRBV7-9 and TRBJ2-7, reads DTGVSQNPRHKITKRGQNVTFRCDPISEHNRLYWYRQTLGQGPEFLTYFQNEAQLEKSRLLSDRFSAERPKGSFSTLEIQRTEQGDSAMYLCASSSGGGPLYEQYFGPGTRLTVT.

V and J are TRBV10-1 and TRBJ2-3, with 12 bases lining up with TRBD2. The germline V gene has CDR1 WNHNN and CDR2 SYGVQD (reference sequence). The CDR3 is 16 amino acids. Trimming at V came to 2 bases and at J to 2 bases, leaving 2 bases not matched to a gene. The CDR3 sequence: CASSEGLAGTTDTQYF. DNA for the CDR3: TGCGCCAGCAGTGAGGGACTAGCGGGGACCACAGATACGCAGTATTTT.

The chain couples TRBV4-1 to TRBJ2-3; D remains unclear. The CDR3 contains 16 residues. V was pared by 4 bases and J by 3 bases, with 17 bases between. The germline V gene has CDR1 MGHRA and CDR2 YSYEKL. The CDR3 region has the DNA TGCGCCAGCAGCCCAGTCCTGACACTTGGGACAGATACGCAGTATTTT. Its protein product is CASSPVLTLGTDTQYF.

The chain couples TRBV5-1 to TRBJ2-7; weak D call: TRBD1 (6 bases). The CDR3 is made up of 15 amino acids. The germline V gene has CDR1 SGHRS and CDR2 YFSETQ. V was trimmed by 1 base and J by 2 bases, leaving 13 bases between them. CDR3 residues: CASSLWATGPYEQYF. The CDR3 nucleotides read TGCGCCAGCAGCTTGTGGGCGACAGGACCCTACGAGCAGTACTTC.

The genes are TRBV6-5 and TRBJ1-3; 8 positions match TRBD1. With 7 bases clipped from V and 4 bases from J, the junction kept 6 bases outside the gene matches. The CDR3 spans 14 residues. Germline V CDR1 and CDR2: MNHEY, SVGAGI. The CDR3 spells CASTGQGMGNTIYF. CDR3 nucleotides: TGTGCCAGCACCGGACAGGGTATGGGAAACACCATATATTTT.

The chain has TRBV18 and TRBJ1-2; possible D gene TRBD1, 5 bases. Germline V gene data show CDR1 as KGHSH and CDR2 as LQKENI. V lost 3 bases and J 2 bases, leaving 19 bases between the germline ends. This CDR3 is 17 amino acids long. DNA for the CDR3: TGTGCCAGCTCACCTTACTTGGGGCCGGTCGAAAACTATGGCTACACCTTC. It translates to CASSPYLGPVENYGYTF.

This sequence joins TRBV6-5 and TRBJ1-1; 7 nucleotides agree with TRBD1. This CDR3 region has 16 residues. The germline CDR1 and CDR2 sequences are MNHEY and SVGAGI. V was clipped by 4 bases and J by 0 bases; unmatched bases: 8. CDR3 residues: CASSSRSTGLNTEAFF. DNA for the CDR3: TGTGCCAGCAGTTCCCGATCGACAGGGCTGAACACTGAAGCTTTCTTT.

CDR3 amino acids: CASSEGTSGGFNEQFF. The DNA for the CDR3 is TGTGCCAGCAGTGAGGGGACTAGCGGGGGATTCAATGAGCAGTTCTTC. The chain recombines TRBV6-1 with TRBJ2-1, with 14 bases fitting TRBD2. The germline gives CDR1 MNHNS, CDR2 SASEGT. CDR3 length: 16 residues. Germline trimming cut 3 bases from V and 6 bases from J; bases unmatched to any gene: 4.

This chain joins TRBV7-2 and TRBJ1-5, with 7 positions matching TRBD1. This CDR3 is built from 15 residues. V was clipped by 1 base and J by 5 bases; unmatched bases: 5. Per germline, CDR1 SGHTA and CDR2 FQGNSA. The CDR3: CASSLGPGQDQPQHF. In nucleotides, the CDR3 is TGTGCCAGCAGCTTAGGGCCCGGACAGGATCAGCCCCAGCATTTT.

The V and J genes are TRBV7-9 and TRBJ2-5, with TRBD2 matching 8 bases. TRBJ2-7 matches the DNA end more closely, so the J call is doubtful. This CDR3 is built from 15 residues. Germline lookup yields CDR1 SEHNR and CDR2 FQNEAQ (reference sequence). The CDR3 loop is CASSLRGGDTYEQYF. CDR3 nucleotides: TGTGCCAGCAGCTTACGGGGGGGGGACACCTACGAGCAGTACTTC.

The chain recombines TRBV27 with TRBJ2-7, with D possibly TRBD2 on 6 matching bases. Trimming shortened V by 5 bases and J by 1 base, and 12 bases separated the two germline ends. This CDR3 comprises 14 residues. CDR1 and CDR2 from the germline V gene are MNHEY and SMNVEV (reference sequence). The CDR3 is CASSPRRVSYEQYF. In DNA form, the CDR3 reads TGTGCCAGCAGTCCTAGGAGGGTTTCCTACGAGCAGTACTTC.

The chain couples TRBV4-1 to TRBJ2-7; the match to TRBD2 covers 9 bases. CDR1 and CDR2 from the germline V gene are MGHRA and YSYEKL. V lost 5 bases, J lost 4 bases, and 9 bases stayed unmatched. The CDR3 covers 15 residues. The CDR3 protein is CASSSVEAGGYEQYF. CDR3 coding DNA: TGCGCCAGCAGCTCGGTAGAAGCGGGAGGTTACGAGCAGTACTTC.

The V and J genes are TRBV10-3 and TRBJ2-3, with D possibly matching TRBD2 (6 bases). The ends were cut back, 10 bases at V and 6 bases at J, with 17 bases in the middle. The CDR3 contains 13 residues. Per the germline V gene, CDR1 is ENHRY and CDR2 is SYGVKD. The CDR3, as DNA: TGTGCCACCCGGGACTCGGGGAGGGATACGCAGTATTTT. It translates to CATRDSGRDTQYF.